Detailed here is one T cell receptor beta chain. The sample originates from a study of PD-1 blockade in mismatch repair-deficient tumors. Every patient had mismatch repair deficiency by PCR or immunohistochemistry. This CDR3 spans 19 amino acids. Repertoires were generated with immunoSEQ multiplex PCR, while TCRdb's copy carries only in-frame clones and drops some. The sample holds 14,000 or so clones, 80% to 90% seen once. The receptor's source is an adult with mismatch repair-deficient cancer. The chain carries TRBV21-1 and TRBJ2-5; the D call TRBD2 from the table was never checked on the DNA. The closer fit of TRBJ2-7 to the DNA end suggests the J call may be wrong. TRBV21-1 is marked as a pseudogene. This specimen was PBMCs, taken around 15 weeks after starting pembrolizumab. CDR3 DNA: TGTGCCAGCAGCAAATTATATCCCGGACTAGCCGCTAACTCCTACGAGCAGTACTTC. This gives the protein CASSKLYPGLAANSYEQYF.